One sample yielded the 21 T cell receptor beta chains listed below, sequenced in a study of T cells after yellow fever vaccination. TCRdb redid the calling of the 5' RACE reads with MiXCR, one entry per CDR3 protein. The repertoire holds hundreds of thousands of distinct CDR3 sequences, with about 19% as singletons. The sequenced sample was PBMCs, obtained before the yellow fever booster vaccination. The receptors shown here come from a man aged 18 to 30 who received the YFV17D yellow fever vaccine.

The chain couples TRBV12-3 or TRBV12-4 to TRBJ2-2; D not certain. Trimming removed 6 bases from V and 0 bases from J, with 8 bases in between. This CDR3 has 14 amino acids. The CDR3 region has the DNA TGTGCCAGCAGACCTTCTACGAACACCGGGGAGCTGTTTTTT. It is translated as CASRPSTNTGELFF.

This clonotype came up a few times. The V call is TRBV7-9, the J call TRBJ2-5; either TRBD1 or TRBD2 may supply D (5 bases each). Trimming cost V 7 bases and J 5 bases, with 20 bases left between them. Germline-derived CDR1 and CDR2 are SEHNR and FQNEAQ (reference sequence). The CDR3 consists of 15 residues. CDR3 DNA sequence: TGTGCCAGCACCGAATCATTGGGGGAACCGGAGACCCAGTACTTC. Its protein product is CASTESLGEPETQYF.

The chain couples TRBV5-1 to TRBJ2-2; D is undetermined. The germline CDR1 and CDR2 sequences are SGHRS and YFSETQ. The length of the CDR3 is 14 residues. Deletions cut 1 base from V and 1 base from J, with 5 bases between. Here the CDR3 DNA reads TGCGCCAGCAGCTTGCTATGGAACACCGGGGAGCTGTTTTTT. This encodes CASSLLWNTGELFF.

This clonotype was detected a few times. CDR3 coding DNA: TGCAGCGGTTTAGCCCCGAGACAGTGTGTTTCGGAGACCCAGTACTTC. Translated, it gives CSGLAPRQCVSETQYF. The rearrangement uses TRBV29-1 and TRBJ2-5; possibly TRBD1 for D (5 bases). The CDR3 covers 16 residues. Deletions cut 7 bases from V and 5 bases from J, with 26 bases between. The germline gives CDR1 SQVTM, CDR2 ANQGSEA.

The CDR3 loop is CASSLTLTAGHEKLFF. In nucleotides, the CDR3 is TGCGCCAGCAGCTTGACCTTGACAGCAGGACATGAAAAACTGTTTTTT. The rearrangement joins TRBV5-1 to TRBJ1-4, with D tentatively TRBD1 (5 bases). The CDR3 runs 16 residues. The V gene's germline CDR1 is SGHRS and CDR2 YFSETQ. V lost 1 base, J lost 6 bases, and 16 bases lay in between.

This clonotype occurred a few times. The chain is built from TRBV10-3 and TRBJ2-5; D is uncertain. V shed 2 bases and J shed 6 bases, with 7 bases lying between them. The CDR3 is 12 residues long. The germline V gene encodes CDR1 ENHRY and CDR2 SYGVKD. CDR3 loop: CAISEGSKTQYF. DNA of the CDR3: TGTGCCATCAGTGAGGGTTCGAAGACCCAGTACTTC.

The chain combines TRBV7-2 with TRBJ1-5; D remains ambiguous. Trimming took 11 bases from V and 0 from J, leaving 8 bases between them. The CDR3 contains 12 residues. CDR1 and CDR2 (germline): SGHTA, FQGNSA. In nucleotides, the CDR3 is TGTGCCGCTTCAAATAGCAATCAGCCCCAGCATTTT. Translation gives CAASNSNQPQHF. The whole variable domain, remainder taken from reference TRBV7-2 and TRBJ1-5, is GAGVSQSPSNKVTEKGKDVELRCDPISGHTALYWYRQSLGQGLEFLIYFQGNSAPDKSGLPSDRFSAERTGGSVSTLTIQRTQQEDSAVYLCAASNSNQPQHFGDGTRLSIL.

The J gene is TRBJ1-1, the V gene TRBV29-1, with D tentatively TRBD1 (6 bases). The CDR3 has 13 amino acids. V dropped 5 bases and J dropped 0 bases, with 10 bases sitting between them. CDR1 is SQVTM, CDR2 ANQGSEA, per germline. CDR3 sequence (DNA): TGCAGCGTTCGGGGGGCCCTGAACACTGAAGCTTTCTTT. Translating it yields CSVRGALNTEAFF.

The CDR3 here is CASSFRRWDSSYEQYV. CDR3 nucleotides: TGTGCCAGCAGTTTCCGAAGGTGGGACAGTTCCTACGAGCAGTACGTC. The chain recombines TRBV28 with TRBJ2-7; 7 nucleotides align to TRBD1. This CDR3 comprises 16 residues. V lost 3 bases to trimming and J lost 1 base; unmatched junction nucleotides: 9. Germline assignment: CDR1 MDHEN and CDR2 SYDVKM.

In its sample, this clonotype was seen many times. The rearrangement joins TRBV24-1 to TRBJ2-5; D is unresolved. The CDR3 length is 15 residues. Looked up from germline, CDR1 is KGHDR and CDR2 is SFDVKD. Trimming pared 4 bases from V and 5 bases from J, leaving 16 bases between. CDR3 amino acids: CATSDSRPGHETQYF. In DNA form, the CDR3 reads TGTGCCACCAGTGACTCCAGACCCGGGCATGAGACCCAGTACTTC.

The V gene is TRBV5-1, the J gene TRBJ2-3; 9 nucleotides agree with TRBD2. The CDR3 consists of 14 residues. Germline lookup yields CDR1 SGHRS and CDR2 YFSETQ. V was pared by 7 bases and J by 2 bases, with 5 bases of the junction left unmatched. The CDR3: CASCERGVTDTQYF. The CDR3 bases are TGCGCCAGCTGCGAGCGGGGGGTCACAGATACGCAGTATTTT.

This clonotype occurred many times. This chain joins TRBV20-1 and TRBJ1-2; 7 nucleotides line up with TRBD1. The CDR3 runs 15 residues. Germline assignment: CDR1 DFQATT and CDR2 SNEGSKA (reference sequence). V lost 5 bases and J lost 0; bases outside the gene matches: 9. The CDR3 spells CSAQEDGTANYGYTF. The CDR3 DNA follows: TGCAGTGCTCAAGAGGATGGGACAGCTAACTATGGCTACACCTTC.

DNA of the CDR3: TGCGCCAGCAGCCGGGCCATGAACACTGAAGCTTTCTTT. Its translation: CASSRAMNTEAFF. The gene calls are TRBV4-3 and TRBJ1-1; D not resolved. CDR1 is LGHNA and CDR2 is YSLEER in the germline V gene. V was cut by 4 bases and J by 0 bases, with 6 bases left in between. This CDR3 is 13 amino acids long.

The V call is TRBV5-1, the J call TRBJ2-7, with 9 bases that match TRBD1. Germline CDR1 SGHRS, CDR2 YFSETQ. The CDR3 length is 15 residues. Trimming cost V 4 bases and J 6 bases; bases outside gene matches: 11. CDR3 amino acids: CASSLTGTGLVEQYF. The CDR3 bases are TGCGCCAGCAGCCTCACCGGGACAGGGCTAGTCGAGCAGTACTTC.

This clonotype was seen at least ten times. This sequence joins TRBV29-1 and TRBJ1-2; D possibly corresponds to TRBD1 (6 bases). The V and J ends lost 3 bases and 7 bases respectively, with 12 bases between them. The CDR3 is 12 residues long. The germline CDR1 and CDR2 sequences are SQVTM and ANQGSEA. CDR3 loop: CSVEGGAGGYTF. As DNA, the CDR3 is TGCAGCGTTGAGGGGGGGGCAGGTGGCTACACCTTC.

There are a few counts of this clonotype. This rearrangement joins TRBV11-2 to TRBJ2-5, with TRBD1 as a possible D gene (5 bases). Deletions cut 6 bases from V and 6 bases from J, with 17 bases between. Per the germline V gene, CDR1 is SGHAT and CDR2 is FQNNGV. CDR3 length equals 14 residues. CDR3 sequence (DNA): TGTGCCAGCAGGGAACCAAAGGGGCGCCAGACCCAGTACTTC. Protein sequence: CASREPKGRQTQYF.

This clonotype was found a few times. This rearrangement joins TRBV7-2 to TRBJ2-3; the D gene is possibly TRBD1 (5 bases). The germline V gene has CDR1 SGHTA and CDR2 FQGNSA. The CDR3 totals 14 residues. V was cut by 1 base and J by 2 bases, with 7 bases left in between. CDR3 region: CASSLVQATDTQYF. CDR3 nucleotide sequence: TGTGCCAGCAGCTTAGTACAGGCCACAGATACGCAGTATTTT.

This chain links TRBV7-3 with TRBJ2-1; D unresolved. The V and J ends lost 1 base and 6 bases respectively, with 7 bases between them. Germline V gene data show CDR1 as SGHTA and CDR2 as FQGTGA. The CDR3 length is 13 residues. The CDR3 spells CASSLSQANEQFF. DNA of the CDR3: TGTGCCAGCAGCTTAAGTCAGGCCAATGAGCAGTTCTTC.

This clonotype was seen just once. The chain employs TRBV18 and TRBJ1-2; a possible D gene is TRBD1 (6 bases). V lost 1 base to trimming and J lost 8 bases, with 11 bases between them. The CDR3 loop spans 13 amino acids. Germline assignment: CDR1 KGHSH and CDR2 LQKENI. CDR3 sequence: CASSPQGDNGYTF. The CDR3 nucleotides read TGTGCCAGCTCACCACAGGGGGACAACGGCTACACCTTC.

The chain has TRBV12-3 or TRBV12-4 and TRBJ1-5, with D maybe TRBD1 (6 bases). Trimming removed 4 bases from V and 1 base from J, with 17 bases in between. This CDR3 has 17 amino acids. This CDR3 is CASSYLRNRVSNQPQHF. The CDR3 DNA reads TGTGCCAGCAGTTATCTCCGGAACAGGGTGAGCAATCAGCCCCAGCATTTT.

This clonotype turned up a few times. The V and J genes are TRBV7-9 and TRBJ2-2; 7 bases agree with TRBD1. The CDR3 loop spans 15 amino acids. In germline, CDR1 is SEHNR, CDR2 FQNEAQ (reference sequence). The V gene end was trimmed by 3 bases and the J gene end by 3 bases; junction bases not matched to a gene: 4. The CDR3 protein is CASSLTGWDTGELFF. The CDR3 DNA follows: TGTGCCAGCAGCTTGACAGGGTGGGACACCGGGGAGCTGTTTTTT. Using reference TRBV7-9 and TRBJ2-2 for the parts outside the CDR3, the full variable domain is DTGVSQNPRHKITKRGQNVTFRCDPISEHNRLYWYRQTLGQGPEFLTYFQNEAQLEKSRLLSDRFSAERPKGSFSTLEIQRTEQGDSAMYLCASSLTGWDTGELFFGEGSRLTVL.